The rows below give T cell receptor beta chains drawn from one sample of a study of blood T cells in healthy people across ages. MiXCR, applied by TCRdb to the 5' RACE reads, yields one record per CDR3 protein. The sample comprises some 860,000 distinct CDR3 sequences, more than 50% of which are singletons, and about a quarter rests with the top ten. The sequenced sample was blood. The receptors shown here come from a man in his forties in good health. Each CDR3 is given without its conserved first and last residue. D genes are given only for firm matches.

CDR3,J,D,V
ASLEGFANQPQH,TRBJ1-5,.,TRBV6-6
ASTGQSASSYEQY,TRBJ2-7,.,TRBV6-2/TRBV6-3
ASSQEARANYGYT,TRBJ1-2,.,TRBV4-3
ASSQDTSGILTDTQY,TRBJ2-3,TRBD2,TRBV4-3
ASSGDRGDTEAF,TRBJ1-1,TRBD1,TRBV6-5
ASSPIVYRGYT,TRBJ1-2,.,TRBV12-3/TRBV12-4
ASSIAGQGGLNEQF,TRBJ2-1,.,TRBV12-3/TRBV12-4
ASSSAAGSTDTQY,TRBJ2-3,.,TRBV6-5
ASSPNPGQTSYEQY,TRBJ2-7,TRBD1,TRBV6-5
SARGAPDEQY,TRBJ2-7,.,TRBV29-1